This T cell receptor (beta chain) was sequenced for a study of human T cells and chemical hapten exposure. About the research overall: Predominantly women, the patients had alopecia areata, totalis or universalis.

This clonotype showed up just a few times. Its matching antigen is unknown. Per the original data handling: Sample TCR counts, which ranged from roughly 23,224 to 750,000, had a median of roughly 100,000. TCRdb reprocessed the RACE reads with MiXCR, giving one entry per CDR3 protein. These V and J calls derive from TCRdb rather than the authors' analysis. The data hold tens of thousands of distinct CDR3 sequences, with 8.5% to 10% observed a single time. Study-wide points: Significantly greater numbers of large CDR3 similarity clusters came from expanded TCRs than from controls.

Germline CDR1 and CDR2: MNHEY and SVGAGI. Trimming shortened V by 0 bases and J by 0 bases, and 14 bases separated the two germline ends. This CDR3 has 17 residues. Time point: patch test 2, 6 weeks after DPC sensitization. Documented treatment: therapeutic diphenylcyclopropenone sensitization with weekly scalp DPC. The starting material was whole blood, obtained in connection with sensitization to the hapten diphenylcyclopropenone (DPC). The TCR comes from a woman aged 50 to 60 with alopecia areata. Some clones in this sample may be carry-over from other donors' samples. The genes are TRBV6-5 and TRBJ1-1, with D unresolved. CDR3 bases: TGTGCCAGCAGTTACTCCGCCCATGACCATATGAACACTGAAGCTTTCTTT. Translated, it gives CASSYSAHDHMNTEAFF.